This section outlines one T cell receptor beta chain sequence together with its context. V was pared by 0 bases and J by 8 bases, with 5 bases between. The CDR3 extends over 11 amino acids. Per the germline V gene, CDR1 is SGDLS and CDR2 is YYNGEE. This sample was included in a study of blood T cell repertoires in COVID-19. The assay was immunoSEQ multiplex PCR, and TCRdb's table has in-frame clones only and misses some. Here the sample spans about 260,000 clones, 86% being singletons. The sample comprised peripheral blood. The receptor was isolated from a man between 25 and 39 years old with active or convalescent COVID-19. The rearrangement uses TRBV9 and TRBJ1-2; D perhaps matches TRBD1 (5 bases). DNA for the CDR3: TGTGCCAGCAGCGTAGGACAGGGCTACACCTTC. Translation: CASSVGQGYTF.